The next 21 T cell receptor beta chains were all read from a single sample in a study of metastatic and nonmetastatic thyroid tumors. MiXCR reprocessed the PCR reads for TCRdb. The table lists under 30,000 clones, 4% to 5% of them singletons. No treatment had been given to any patient before thyroid surgery. Sequencing input: blood. The receptors come from a female donor with papillary thyroid cancer or a benign thyroid nodule (not recorded which). Some clones in this sample may be carry-over from other donors' samples.

In its sample, this clone ranks as medium-sized (0.01 to 0.1%). V gene TRBV28 combines with J gene TRBJ2-1, with 7 bases matching TRBD2. This CDR3 is 13 amino acids long. Trimming cost V 7 bases and J 10 bases; bases outside gene matches: 10. Germline-derived CDR1 and CDR2 are MDHEN and SYDVKM. CDR3 protein: CASIPSGPREQFF. The DNA for the CDR3 is TGTGCCAGCATTCCTAGCGGCCCCAGGGAGCAGTTCTTC.

Details on this clone: A much larger clone sits a single nucleotide away, making a read error possible. This chain joins TRBV2 and TRBJ2-2; D remains unclear. The V gene's germline CDR1 is SNHLY and CDR2 FYNNEI. This CDR3 spans 12 amino acids. V was cut by 8 bases and J by 6 bases, with 10 bases left in between. The CDR3 loop reads CASGSPPGELFF. The CDR3 nucleotides are TGTGCCAGCGGCAGTCCACCCGGGGAGCTGTTTTTT.

The gene calls are TRBV12-3 or TRBV12-4 and TRBJ2-7; TRBD1 or TRBD2 may be the D gene (5 bases each). The V and J ends lost 7 bases and 2 bases respectively, with 12 bases between them. This CDR3 has 13 amino acids. The CDR3 region is CASTRGGTYEQYF. DNA of the CDR3: TGTGCCAGCACCCGGGGCGGAACCTACGAGCAGTACTTC.

The chain joins TRBV11-1 to TRBJ2-7; 11 positions agree with TRBD2. J gave up 6 bases and V 4 bases, and 8 bases lay outside the gene matches. The germline gives CDR1 SGHAT, CDR2 FQDESV (reference sequence). The CDR3 has 15 amino acids. CDR3 residues: CASSSIAGGPAEQYF. The CDR3 DNA is TGTGCCAGCAGCTCTATAGCGGGAGGGCCAGCCGAGCAGTACTTC.

This clone was counted many times. The CDR3 is CSAPGTGTNYGYTF. For the CDR3, the DNA is TGCAGTGCCCCCGGGACAGGGACGAACTATGGCTACACCTTC. The genes are TRBV20-1 and TRBJ1-2, with TRBD1 identical over 9 bases. The CDR3 runs to 14 residues. The V gene end was trimmed by 6 bases and the J gene end by 2 bases; junction bases not matched to a gene: 7. Looked up from germline, CDR1 is DFQATT and CDR2 is SNEGSKA (reference sequence).

This clone was seen a few times. This chain uses TRBV6-1 with TRBJ2-7; D possibly corresponds to TRBD1 (6 bases). Germline assignment: CDR1 MNHNS and CDR2 SASEGT. With 6 bases removed from V and 6 bases from J, the gap between germline ends came to 18 bases. The CDR3 has 14 residues. Written as DNA, the CDR3 is TGTGCCAGCAGGGGGGCCGGGGAGTTTGGCGAGCAGTACTTC. Protein product: CASRGAGEFGEQYF.

V gene TRBV30 combines with J gene TRBJ1-4; tentative D call: TRBD1 (6 bases). This CDR3 region has 15 residues. V gave up 2 bases and J gave up 8 bases, with 18 bases separating them. Germline V lookup: CDR1 GTSNPN, CDR2 SVGIG (reference sequence). The CDR3 is CAWSSPPGGQEKLFF. CDR3 DNA sequence: TGTGCCTGGAGTAGCCCTCCGGGGGGGCAGGAAAAACTGTTTTTT.

In this sample, this clone turned up many times. The V call is TRBV5-1, the J call TRBJ2-3, with 12 nucleotides matching TRBD1. The germline V gene encodes CDR1 SGHRS and CDR2 YFSETQ. CDR3 size: 16 residues. V lost 2 bases, J lost 3 bases, and 4 bases stayed unmatched. DNA for the CDR3: TGCGCCAGCAGCTTACCGGGACAGGGGGCAACAGATACGCAGTATTTT. Translation: CASSLPGQGATDTQYF.

This clone turned up a few times. The rearrangement joins TRBV6-2 or TRBV6-3 to TRBJ2-2; possibly TRBD2 for D (6 bases). This CDR3 region has 17 residues. V lost 0 bases and J 7 bases, leaving 18 bases between the germline ends. Germline V gene data show CDR1 as MNHEY and CDR2 as SVGEGT. This CDR3 reads CASSYSPSGWIDGELFF. The CDR3 DNA reads as TGTGCCAGCAGTTACTCCCCCAGCGGGTGGATAGACGGGGAGCTGTTTTTT.

This clone was detected many times. A much larger clone is a single base away; this may be a read error. Without the conserved terminal phenylalanine or tryptophan, this CDR3 likely stems from a read error. V and J are TRBV6-1 and TRBJ1-1; D is uncertain. The CDR3 covers 11 residues. The germline V and J ends were trimmed by 10 bases and 3 bases, with 9 bases remaining between them. The germline CDR1 and CDR2 sequences are MNHNS and SASEGT. CDR3 residues: CATWRYTEAFL. The CDR3 nucleotides are TGTGCCACCTGGCGATACACTGAAGCTTTCCTT.

This clone was seen only a few times. This chain links TRBV27 with TRBJ1-2, with 8 bases aligning to TRBD1. This CDR3 contains 14 residues. Germline loops: CDR1 MNHEY, CDR2 SMNVEV (reference sequence). The V gene end was trimmed by 3 bases and the J gene end by 7 bases; junction bases not matched to a gene: 7. The CDR3 is CASSFGGTGVGYTF. CDR3 in DNA: TGTGCCAGCAGTTTTGGGGGGACAGGTGTTGGCTACACCTTC.

This clone was recorded many times. The sample has other DNA sequences that encode this CDR3 too. The chain recombines TRBV5-8 with TRBJ1-1; the match to TRBD1 covers 8 bases. The ends lost 4 bases at V and 1 base at J; junction bases unmatched: 6. The germline V gene encodes CDR1 SGHTS and CDR2 YDEGEE. This CDR3 is built from 15 residues. The CDR3 coding sequence is TGTGCCAGCAGCCGAACCGGACAGGGGAACACTGAAGCTTTCTTT. This codes for CASSRTGQGNTEAFF.

This clone has just a few counts. The V call is TRBV9, the J call TRBJ1-6, with TRBD1 identical over 9 bases. Germline CDR1 and CDR2: SGDLS and YYNGEE. V was clipped by 0 bases and J by 9 bases; unmatched bases: 4. The CDR3 covers 15 residues. CDR3 amino acids: CASSVGDREGSPLHF. The CDR3 bases are TGTGCCAGCAGCGTAGGGGACAGGGAAGGTTCACCCCTCCACTTT.

In its sample, this clone was seen many times. Given a much more abundant clone one base away, this may be a read error. The CDR3 reads CASSLMAGDTYERYF. The CDR3 coding sequence is TGTGCCAGCAGCTTAATGGCGGGAGATACCTACGAGCGGTACTTC. V is TRBV7-3 and J is TRBJ2-7; 7 positions match TRBD2. The CDR3 has 15 amino acids. Looked up from germline, CDR1 is SGHTA and CDR2 is FQGTGA.

A remark on this clone: This could be a read error, since a much larger clone is one nucleotide away. The chain couples TRBV6-5 to TRBJ2-1; the match to TRBD2 covers 11 bases. The trim removed 4 bases at V and 6 bases at J, leaving 11 bases unmatched. CDR3 length: 17 residues. From germline, CDR1 is MNHEY and CDR2 SVGAGI. The CDR3: CASSSLALAGACNEQFF. The CDR3 bases are TGTGCCAGCAGTTCCCTAGCACTAGCGGGAGCCTGCAATGAGCAGTTCTTC.

This clone was seen repeatedly, ten times or more. The chain combines TRBV5-5 with TRBJ2-1, with TRBD1 identical over 8 bases. CDR3 length: 16 residues. Germline V gene lookup returns CDR1 SGHKS and CDR2 YYEKEE (reference sequence). V was pared by 4 bases and J by 4 bases, with 10 bases of the junction left unmatched. The CDR3 sequence: CASSPTGATNYNEQFF. The DNA for the CDR3 is TGTGCCAGCAGCCCGACAGGGGCGACAAATTACAATGAGCAGTTCTTC.

The V and J genes are TRBV6-5 and TRBJ1-1; D may be TRBD1 (6 bases). CDR3 length equals 14 residues. Trimming removed 5 bases from V and 7 bases from J, with 17 bases in between. The germline V gene encodes CDR1 MNHEY and CDR2 SVGAGI. The CDR3 sequence: CASSNPGGANEAFF. Here the CDR3 DNA reads TGTGCCAGCAGTAACCCGGGGGGCGCAAATGAAGCTTTCTTT.

By share of the sample, this clone is medium-sized. The genes are TRBV6-1 and TRBJ2-2, with D perhaps matching TRBD2 (6 bases). The CDR3 runs to 13 residues. V was shortened by 5 bases and J by 5 bases, with 9 bases between the two germline ends. Germline-derived CDR1 and CDR2 are MNHNS and SASEGT. This CDR3 reads CASSSGGTGELFF. The CDR3 nucleotides are TGTGCCAGCAGTTCTGGGGGGACCGGGGAGCTGTTTTTT.

About this clone itself: Its ends do not fully match the called genes, so a read error is possible. In DNA form, the CDR3 reads TGTGCCAGCATTTCGACAGCCAGACGCGAGATTAGCAATCAGCCCCAGCATTTC. Translated: CASISTARREISNQPQHF. The chain combines TRBV27 with TRBJ1-5, with D perhaps matching TRBD1 (5 bases). The length of the CDR3 is 18 residues. Germline lookup yields CDR1 MNHEY and CDR2 SMNVEV (reference sequence).

This clone showed up just a few times. The chain recombines TRBV7-9 with TRBJ1-2, with a tentative D call TRBD1 (6 bases). The CDR3 covers 16 residues. The ends were cut back, 6 bases at V and 3 bases at J, with 20 bases in the middle. CDR1 is SEHNR and CDR2 is FQNEAQ in the germline V gene (reference sequence). The CDR3 loop is CASSLGWDMGYYGYTF. DNA of the CDR3: TGTGCCAGCAGTCTAGGCTGGGACATGGGATACTATGGCTACACCTTC.

The table lists this clone with many counts. The V gene is TRBV20-1, the J gene TRBJ2-5, with D possibly matching TRBD2 (5 bases). Trimming pared 5 bases from V and 7 bases from J, leaving 14 bases between. Germline CDR1 is DFQATT and CDR2 is SNEGSKA (reference sequence). The CDR3 runs to 12 residues. CDR3: CSASDFLRTQYF. The CDR3 DNA sequence: TGCAGTGCTTCGGACTTTCTAAGGACCCAGTACTTC.